What follows is one T cell receptor (beta chain) and its context. These data are taken from a study of T cell changes during pregnancy in multiple sclerosis. Repertoires were generated with immunoSEQ multiplex PCR, while TCRdb's copy carries only in-frame clones and drops some. The sample records roughly 42,000 clones, 89% being singletons. The CDR3 is 16 amino acids. V usage is TRBV21-1 and J usage is TRBJ1-1; TRBD1, the D gene given by the table, was not confirmed from the DNA. TRBV21-1 is classified as a pseudogene. The source material was CD4+ T cells from peripheral blood mononuclear cells, sampled in the first trimester of pregnancy. The TCR originated in a female donor with multiple sclerosis, enrolled in a pregnancy study. CDR3 sequence reads: CASSKALRTGGTEAFF. The DNA for the CDR3 is TGTGCCAGCAGCAAAGCGCTCAGGACAGGGGGCACTGAAGCTTTCTTT.